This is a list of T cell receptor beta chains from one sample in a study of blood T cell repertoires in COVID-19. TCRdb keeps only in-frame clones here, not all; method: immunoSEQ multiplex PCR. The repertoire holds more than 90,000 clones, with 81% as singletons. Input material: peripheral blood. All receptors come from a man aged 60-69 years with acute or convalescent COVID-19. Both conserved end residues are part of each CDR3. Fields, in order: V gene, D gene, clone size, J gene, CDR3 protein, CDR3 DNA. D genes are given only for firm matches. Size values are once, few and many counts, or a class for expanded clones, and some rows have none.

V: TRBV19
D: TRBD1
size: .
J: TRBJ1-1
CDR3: CASSRQGGEAFF
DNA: TGTGCCAGTAGCCGACAGGGGGGTGAAGCTTTCTTT

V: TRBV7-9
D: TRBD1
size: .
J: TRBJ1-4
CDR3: CASSDPGGAGEKLFF
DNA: TGTGCCAGCAGCGACCCAGGGGGCGCGGGTGAAAAACTGTTTTTT

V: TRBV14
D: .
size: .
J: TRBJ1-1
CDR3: CASRLFSGQNTEAFF
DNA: TGTGCCAGCAGACTCTTTTCGGGACAAAACACTGAAGCTTTCTTT

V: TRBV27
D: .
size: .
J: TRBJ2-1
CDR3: CASWVGGGDEQFF
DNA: TGTGCCAGCTGGGTTGGGGGCGGCGATGAGCAGTTCTTC

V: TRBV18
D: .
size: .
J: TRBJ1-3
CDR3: CASSPGGSGNTIYF
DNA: TGTGCCAGCTCACCGGGGGGATCTGGAAACACCATATATTTT

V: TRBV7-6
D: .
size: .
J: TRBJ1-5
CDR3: CASSQSSGFNQPQHF
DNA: TGTGCCAGCAGCCAAAGTTCAGGATTTAATCAGCCCCAGCATTTT

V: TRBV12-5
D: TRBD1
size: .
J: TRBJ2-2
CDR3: CASGHGTGGRWELFF
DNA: TGTGCTAGTGGACACGGGACAGGGGGGCGTTGGGAGCTGTTTTTT

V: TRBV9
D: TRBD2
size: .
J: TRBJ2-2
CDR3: CASSVVGWGLAIGELFF
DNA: TGTGCCAGCAGCGTAGTCGGTTGGGGACTAGCGATCGGGGAGCTGTTTTTT

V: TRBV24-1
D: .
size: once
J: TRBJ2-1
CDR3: CATSDLDSSNEQFF
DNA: TGTGCCACCAGTGATCTCGACAGCTCCAATGAGCAGTTCTTC

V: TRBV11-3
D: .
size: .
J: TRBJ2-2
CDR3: CASSTEVATGELFF
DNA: TGTGCCAGCAGCACTGAGGTTGCTACCGGGGAGCTGTTTTTT

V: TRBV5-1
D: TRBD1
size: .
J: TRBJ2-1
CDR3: CASSLGGQASYNEQFF
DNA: TGCGCCAGCAGCTTGGGGGGACAGGCTTCCTACAATGAGCAGTTCTTC

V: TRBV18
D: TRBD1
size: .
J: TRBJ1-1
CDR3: CASSPNSGQEVTEAFF
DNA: TGTGCCAGCTCACCCAACTCCGGACAGGAGGTCACTGAAGCTTTCTTT

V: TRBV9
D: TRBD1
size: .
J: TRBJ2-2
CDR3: CASSVATGQGTGELFF
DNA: TGTGCCAGCAGCGTAGCTACGGGACAGGGGACCGGGGAGCTGTTTTTT

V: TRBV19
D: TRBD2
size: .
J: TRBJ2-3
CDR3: CASSIQSGGATDTQYF
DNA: TGTGCCAGTAGTATTCAAAGCGGGGGGGCCACAGATACGCAGTATTTT

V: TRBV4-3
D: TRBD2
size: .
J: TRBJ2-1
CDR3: CASSIAGGRHNEQFF
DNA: TGCGCCAGCAGCATAGCGGGAGGCCGCCACAATGAGCAGTTCTTC

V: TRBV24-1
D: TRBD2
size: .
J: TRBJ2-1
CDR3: CATSRGLAGEGSYNEQFF
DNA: TGTGCCACCAGTAGGGGACTAGCGGGAGAGGGCTCCTACAATGAGCAGTTCTTC